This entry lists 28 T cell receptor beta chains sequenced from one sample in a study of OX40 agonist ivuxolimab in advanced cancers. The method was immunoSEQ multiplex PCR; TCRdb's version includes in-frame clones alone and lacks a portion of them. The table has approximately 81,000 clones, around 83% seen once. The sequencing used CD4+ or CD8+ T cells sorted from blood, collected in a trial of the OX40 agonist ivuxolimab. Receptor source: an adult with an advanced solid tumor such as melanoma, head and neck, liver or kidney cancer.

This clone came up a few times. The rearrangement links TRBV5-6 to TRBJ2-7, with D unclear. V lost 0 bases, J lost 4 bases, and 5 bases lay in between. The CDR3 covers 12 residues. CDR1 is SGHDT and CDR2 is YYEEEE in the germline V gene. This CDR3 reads CASSLARYEQYF. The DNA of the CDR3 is TGTGCCAGCAGCTTGGCTCGTTACGAGCAGTACTTC.

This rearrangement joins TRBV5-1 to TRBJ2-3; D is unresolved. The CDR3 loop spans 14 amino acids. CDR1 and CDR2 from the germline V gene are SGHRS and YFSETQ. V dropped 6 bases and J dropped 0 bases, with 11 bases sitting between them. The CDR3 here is CASTRSGSTDTQYF. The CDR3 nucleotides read TGCGCCAGCACCCGGTCGGGCAGCACAGATACGCAGTATTTT.

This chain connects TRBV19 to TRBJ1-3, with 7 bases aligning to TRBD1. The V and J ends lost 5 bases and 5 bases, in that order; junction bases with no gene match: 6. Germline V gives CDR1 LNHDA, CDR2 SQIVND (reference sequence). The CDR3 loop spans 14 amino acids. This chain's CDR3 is CASSADRDRNTIYF. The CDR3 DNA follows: TGTGCCAGTAGTGCCGACAGGGACAGAAACACCATATATTTT.

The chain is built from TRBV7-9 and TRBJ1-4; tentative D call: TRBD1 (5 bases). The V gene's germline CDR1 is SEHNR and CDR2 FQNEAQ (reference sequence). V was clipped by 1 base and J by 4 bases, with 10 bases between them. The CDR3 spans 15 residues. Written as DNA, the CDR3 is TGTGCCAGCAGCTTAGGCACGGGGGTTAATGAAAAACTGTTTTTT. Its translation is CASSLGTGVNEKLFF. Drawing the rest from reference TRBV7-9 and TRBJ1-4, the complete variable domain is DTGVSQNPRHKITKRGQNVTFRCDPISEHNRLYWYRQTLGQGPEFLTYFQNEAQLEKSRLLSDRFSAERPKGSFSTLEIQRTEQGDSAMYLCASSLGTGVNEKLFFGSGTQLSVL.

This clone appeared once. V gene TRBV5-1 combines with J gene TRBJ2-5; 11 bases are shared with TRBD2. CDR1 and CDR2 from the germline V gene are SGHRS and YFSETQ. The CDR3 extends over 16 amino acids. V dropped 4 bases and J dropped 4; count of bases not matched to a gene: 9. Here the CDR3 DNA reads TGCGCCAGCAGCACCCGGACTAGCGGGCCGGTAGAGACCCAGTACTTC. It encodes CASSTRTSGPVETQYF.

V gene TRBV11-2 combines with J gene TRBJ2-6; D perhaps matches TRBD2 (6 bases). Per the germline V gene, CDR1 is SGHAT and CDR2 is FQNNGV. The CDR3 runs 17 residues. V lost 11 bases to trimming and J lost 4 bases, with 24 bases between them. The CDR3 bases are TGTGCCGGCGGATTGTCCGCAGGGAGGCCCGGGGCCAACGTCCTGACTTTC. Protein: CAGGLSAGRPGANVLTF.

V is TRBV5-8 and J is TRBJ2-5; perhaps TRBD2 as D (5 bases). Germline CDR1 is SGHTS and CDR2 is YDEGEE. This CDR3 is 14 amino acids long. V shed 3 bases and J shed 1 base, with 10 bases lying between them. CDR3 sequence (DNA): TGTGCCAGCAGCTACCCGGGAAGCCAAGAGACCCAGTACTTC. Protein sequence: CASSYPGSQETQYF.

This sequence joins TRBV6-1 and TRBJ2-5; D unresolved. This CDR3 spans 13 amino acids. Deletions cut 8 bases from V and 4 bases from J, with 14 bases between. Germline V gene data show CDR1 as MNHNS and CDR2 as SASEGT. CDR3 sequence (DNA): TGTGCCAGCTGCCCAGACCCCAGAGAGACCCAGTACTTC. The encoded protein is CASCPDPRETQYF.

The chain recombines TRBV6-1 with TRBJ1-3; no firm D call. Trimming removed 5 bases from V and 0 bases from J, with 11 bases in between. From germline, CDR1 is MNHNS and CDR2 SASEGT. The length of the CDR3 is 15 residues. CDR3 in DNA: TGTGCCAGCAGTAGAGACCGCAGCTCTGGAAACACCATATATTTT. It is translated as CASSRDRSSGNTIYF.

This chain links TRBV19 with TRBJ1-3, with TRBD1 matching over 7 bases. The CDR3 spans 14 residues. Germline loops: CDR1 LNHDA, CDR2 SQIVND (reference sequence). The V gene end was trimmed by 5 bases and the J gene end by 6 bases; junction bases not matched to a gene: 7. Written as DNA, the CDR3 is TGTGCCAGTAGTCCCGGGACAGAGGAAAACACCATATATTTT. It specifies CASSPGTEENTIYF.

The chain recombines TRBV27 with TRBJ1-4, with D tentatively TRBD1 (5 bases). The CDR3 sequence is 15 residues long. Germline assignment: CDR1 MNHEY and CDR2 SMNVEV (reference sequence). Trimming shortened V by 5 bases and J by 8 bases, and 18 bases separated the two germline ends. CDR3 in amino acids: CASSPFTAGTEKLFF. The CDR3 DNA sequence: TGTGCCAGCAGTCCCTTTACGGCTGGGACGGAAAAACTGTTTTTT.

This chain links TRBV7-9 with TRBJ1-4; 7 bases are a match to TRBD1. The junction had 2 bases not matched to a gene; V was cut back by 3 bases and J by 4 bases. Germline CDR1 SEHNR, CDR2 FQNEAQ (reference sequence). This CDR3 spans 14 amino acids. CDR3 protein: CASSFGQVNEKLFF. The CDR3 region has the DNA TGTGCCAGCAGCTTTGGACAGGTTAATGAAAAACTGTTTTTT. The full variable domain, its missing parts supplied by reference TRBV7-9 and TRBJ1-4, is DTGVSQNPRHKITKRGQNVTFRCDPISEHNRLYWYRQTLGQGPEFLTYFQNEAQLEKSRLLSDRFSAERPKGSFSTLEIQRTEQGDSAMYLCASSFGQVNEKLFFGSGTQLSVL.

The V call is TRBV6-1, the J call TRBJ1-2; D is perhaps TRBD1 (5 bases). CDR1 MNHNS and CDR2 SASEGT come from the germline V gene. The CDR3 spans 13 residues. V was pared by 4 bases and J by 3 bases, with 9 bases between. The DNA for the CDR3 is TGTGCCAGCAGTGTGGGACGGGACTATGGCTACACCTTC. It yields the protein CASSVGRDYGYTF.

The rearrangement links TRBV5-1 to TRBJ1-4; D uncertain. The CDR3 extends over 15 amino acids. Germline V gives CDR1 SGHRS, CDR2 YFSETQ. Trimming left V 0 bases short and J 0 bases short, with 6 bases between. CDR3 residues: CASSLDRATNEKLFF. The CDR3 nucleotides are TGCGCCAGCAGCTTGGACCGAGCAACTAATGAAAAACTGTTTTTT.

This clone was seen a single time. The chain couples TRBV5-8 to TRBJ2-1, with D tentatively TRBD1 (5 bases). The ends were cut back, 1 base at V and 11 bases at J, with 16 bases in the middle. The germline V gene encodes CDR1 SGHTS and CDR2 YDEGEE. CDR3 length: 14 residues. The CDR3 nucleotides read TGTGCCAGCAGCTTGTCGGCGGCCTCAGGGAAGCAGTTCTTC. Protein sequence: CASSLSAASGKQFF.

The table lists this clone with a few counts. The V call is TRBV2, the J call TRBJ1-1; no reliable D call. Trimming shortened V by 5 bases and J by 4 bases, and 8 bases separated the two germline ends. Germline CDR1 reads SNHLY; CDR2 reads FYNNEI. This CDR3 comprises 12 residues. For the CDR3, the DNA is TGTGCCAGCAGTCCGGATGGCACTGAAGCTTTCTTT. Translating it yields CASSPDGTEAFF.

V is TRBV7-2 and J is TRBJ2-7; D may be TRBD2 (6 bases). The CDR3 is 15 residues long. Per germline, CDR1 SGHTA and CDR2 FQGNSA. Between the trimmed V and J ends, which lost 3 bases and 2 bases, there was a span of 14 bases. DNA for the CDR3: TGTGCCAGCAGCTTGACTCGCGGGGCAGCCTACGAGCAGTACTTC. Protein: CASSLTRGAAYEQYF. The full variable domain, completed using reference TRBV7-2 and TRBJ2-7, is GAGVSQSPSNKVTEKGKDVELRCDPISGHTALYWYRQSLGQGLEFLIYFQGNSAPDKSGLPSDRFSAERTGGSVSTLTIQRTQQEDSAVYLCASSLTRGAAYEQYFGPGTRLTVT.

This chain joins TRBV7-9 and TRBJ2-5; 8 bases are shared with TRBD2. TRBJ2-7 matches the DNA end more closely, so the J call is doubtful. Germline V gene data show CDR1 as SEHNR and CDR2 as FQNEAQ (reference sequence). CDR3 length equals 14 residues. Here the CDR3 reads CASSFSGASYEQYF. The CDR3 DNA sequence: TGTGCCAGCAGCTTTAGCGGGGCCTCCTACGAGCAGTACTTC.

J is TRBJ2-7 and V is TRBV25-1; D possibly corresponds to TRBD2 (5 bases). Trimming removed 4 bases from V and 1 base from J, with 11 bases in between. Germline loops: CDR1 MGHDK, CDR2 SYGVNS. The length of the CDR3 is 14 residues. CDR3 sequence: CASSARTVSYEQYF. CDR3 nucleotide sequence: TGTGCCAGCAGTGCGCGGACTGTTTCCTACGAGCAGTACTTC.

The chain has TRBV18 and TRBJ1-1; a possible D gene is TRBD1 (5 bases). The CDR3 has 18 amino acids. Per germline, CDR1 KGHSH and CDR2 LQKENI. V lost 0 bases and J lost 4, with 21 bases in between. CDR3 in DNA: TGTGCCAGCTCACCACCGTTGGGGACCTTCCCTGTCCCCACTGAAGCTTTCTTT. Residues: CASSPPLGTFPVPTEAFF.

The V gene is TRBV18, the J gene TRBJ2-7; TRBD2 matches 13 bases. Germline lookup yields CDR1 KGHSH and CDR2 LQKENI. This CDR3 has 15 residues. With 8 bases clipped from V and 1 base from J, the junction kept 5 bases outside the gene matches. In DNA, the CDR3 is TGTGCCAGCAGCTCGGGACTAGCGGGGTCCTACGAGCAGTACTTC. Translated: CASSSGLAGSYEQYF.

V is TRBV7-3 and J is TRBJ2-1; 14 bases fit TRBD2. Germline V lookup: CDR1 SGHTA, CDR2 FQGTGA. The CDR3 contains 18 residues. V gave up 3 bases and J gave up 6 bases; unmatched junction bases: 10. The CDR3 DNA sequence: TGTGCCAGCAGCTTGACTAGCGGGAGGGGATTGGGAGGCAATGAGCAGTTCTTC. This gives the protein CASSLTSGRGLGGNEQFF.

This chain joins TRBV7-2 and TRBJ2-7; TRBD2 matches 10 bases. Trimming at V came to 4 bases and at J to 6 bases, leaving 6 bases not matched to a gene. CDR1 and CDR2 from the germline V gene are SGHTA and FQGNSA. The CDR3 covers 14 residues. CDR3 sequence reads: CASSSGTSVGEQYF. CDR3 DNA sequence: TGTGCCAGCAGCTCGGGGACTAGCGTCGGCGAGCAGTACTTC.

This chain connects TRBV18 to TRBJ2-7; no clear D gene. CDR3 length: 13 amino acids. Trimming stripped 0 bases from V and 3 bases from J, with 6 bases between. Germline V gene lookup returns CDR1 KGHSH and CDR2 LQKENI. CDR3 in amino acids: CASSPPQSYEQYF. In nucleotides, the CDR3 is TGTGCCAGCTCACCACCACAGAGCTACGAGCAGTACTTC.

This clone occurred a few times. The CDR3 protein is CASSAVGQGAFYGYTF. DNA for the CDR3: TGTGCCAGCAGCGCAGTGGGACAGGGGGCCTTCTATGGCTACACCTTC. The chain has TRBV7-9 and TRBJ1-2, with 12 bases that match TRBD1. CDR3 size: 16 residues. Germline CDR1 reads SEHNR; CDR2 reads FQNEAQ (reference sequence). V lost 5 bases, J lost 4 bases, and 8 bases stayed unmatched.

As DNA, the CDR3 is TGTGCCAGCAGAATGGGGGGAGGCGCCACTGAAGCTTTCTTT. This translates into CASRMGGGATEAFF. This chain links TRBV6-6 with TRBJ1-1; weak D call: TRBD1 (5 bases). The CDR3 length is 14 residues. Germline V CDR1 and CDR2: MNHNY, SVGAGI (reference sequence). Trimming removed 6 bases at V and 4 bases at J, with 15 bases between.

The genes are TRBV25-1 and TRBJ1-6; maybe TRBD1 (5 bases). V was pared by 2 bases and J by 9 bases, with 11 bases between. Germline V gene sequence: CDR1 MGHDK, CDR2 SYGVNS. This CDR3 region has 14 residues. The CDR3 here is CASSEGQGGSPLHF. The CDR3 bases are TGTGCCAGCAGTGAAGGGCAGGGAGGTTCACCCCTCCACTTT.

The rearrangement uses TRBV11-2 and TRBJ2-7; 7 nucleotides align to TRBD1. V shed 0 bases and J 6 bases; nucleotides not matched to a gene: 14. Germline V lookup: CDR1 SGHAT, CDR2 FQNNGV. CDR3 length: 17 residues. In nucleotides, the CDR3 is TGTGCCAGCAGCTTAGATCTTCGGACAGGCCCTCAGGGCGAGCAGTACTTC. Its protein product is CASSLDLRTGPQGEQYF. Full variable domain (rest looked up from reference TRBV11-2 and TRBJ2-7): EAGVAQSPRYKIIEKRQSVAFWCNPISGHATLYWYQQILGQGPKLLIQFQNNGVVDDSQLPKDRFSAERLKGVDSTLKIQPAKLEDSAVYLCASSLDLRTGPQGEQYFGPGTRLTVT.